This is a list of T cell receptor beta chains from one sample in a study of blood T cell repertoires in COVID-19. TCRdb's copy holds only in-frame clones and misses some; the assay was immunoSEQ multiplex PCR. Here the sample spans fewer than 120,000 clones, less than 75% being singletons. The sample taken for sequencing was peripheral blood. The source is a woman aged 55-69 years with acute or convalescent COVID-19. The CDR3 runs from the conserved cysteine through the conserved F or W. Each record gives: V gene, J gene, CDR3 protein.

TRBV5-1	TRBJ2-3	CASSTGSDTQYF
TRBV6-4	TRBJ1-4	CASTAGNEKLFF
TRBV5-1	TRBJ2-3	CASSYSPTGSGDTQYF
TRBV6-6	TRBJ2-2	CASSYQSTGELFF
TRBV18	TRBJ2-5	CASSSQGQTQYF
TRBV7-9	TRBJ1-1	CASSWGGFFEAFF
TRBV7-8	TRBJ2-1	CASSLSFETANYNEQFF
TRBV3-1/TRBV3-2	TRBJ2-6	CASSHGGPGANVLTF
TRBV12-3/TRBV12-4	TRBJ1-1	CASSFSGATEAFF
TRBV6-5	TRBJ2-2	CASSYRTGELFF
TRBV10-3	TRBJ2-7	CAISRDLYEQYF
TRBV7-9	TRBJ1-1	CASSSSRRGRTNTEAFF
TRBV12-3/TRBV12-4	TRBJ2-1	CASLYAAYNEQFF
TRBV5-1	TRBJ1-5	CASSTGTGDSNQPQHF
TRBV5-1	TRBJ2-2	CASSLSSYLTNTGELFF
TRBV2	TRBJ1-2	CASRGTGNWAYGYTF
TRBV10-2	TRBJ2-7	CASSEPKDRGYEQYF
TRBV6-9	TRBJ2-7	CASSFTYEQYF
TRBV24-1	TRBJ2-7	CATSQGGYEQYF
TRBV10-3	TRBJ2-3	CATSSGGYTDTQYF
TRBV20-1	TRBJ1-1	CSASSGWGGGRTEAFF
TRBV29-1	TRBJ2-2	CSVVGAGELFF
TRBV9	TRBJ1-2	CASSPRLGVGRGYTF
TRBV7-2	TRBJ2-1	CASSSGSYNEQFF
TRBV11-2	TRBJ1-5	CASSLVGSRRNQPQHF
TRBV7-9	TRBJ1-6	CASSDPGTGSNSPLHF
TRBV3-1/TRBV3-2	TRBJ1-2	CASSQEQGANSRDYGYTF
TRBV18	TRBJ1-1	CASSSTGGGTEAFF
TRBV4-2	TRBJ1-5	CASSQVTGTGGRWGYSNQPQHF
TRBV18	TRBJ1-1	CASSSGQGGTEAFF
TRBV11-1	TRBJ2-3	CASSLDRGTDTQYF
TRBV18	TRBJ1-2	CASSPRGVSDGYTF
TRBV12-3/TRBV12-4	TRBJ2-1	CASSPEYNEQFF
TRBV5-1	TRBJ1-6	CASSLAFVGTSYNSPLHF
TRBV7-2	TRBJ2-7	CASSLGAAGVEQYF
TRBV6-6	TRBJ1-2	CASSFGQGADGYTF